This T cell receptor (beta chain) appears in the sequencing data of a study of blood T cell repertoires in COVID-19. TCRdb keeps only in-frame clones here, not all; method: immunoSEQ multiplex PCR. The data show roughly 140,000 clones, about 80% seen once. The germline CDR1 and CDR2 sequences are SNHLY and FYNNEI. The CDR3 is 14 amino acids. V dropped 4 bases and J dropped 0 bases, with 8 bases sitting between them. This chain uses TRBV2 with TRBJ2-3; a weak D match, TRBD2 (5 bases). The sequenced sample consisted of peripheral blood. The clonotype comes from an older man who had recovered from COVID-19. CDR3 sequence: CASSVASSTDTQYF. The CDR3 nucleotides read TGTGCCAGCAGTGTAGCGTCTAGCACAGATACGCAGTATTTT. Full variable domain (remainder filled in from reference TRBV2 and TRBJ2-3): EPEVTQTPSHQVTQMGQEVILRCVPISNHLYFYWYRQILGQKVEFLVSFYNNEISEKSEIFDDQFSVERPDGSNFTLKIRSTKLEDSAMYFCASSVASSTDTQYFGPGTRLTVL.